This paragraph covers one TCR beta chain sequence. Its antigen is undetermined. These data originate in a study of cytomegalovirus exposure and HLA in healthy donors. Findings and limits, study-wide: The classifier reportedly diagnosed cytomegalovirus status with high specificity and sensitivity. Rare sequences made up most TCRs, while some public TCRs were found in many donors.

Trimming stripped 5 bases from V and 0 bases from J, with 12 bases between. The CDR3 is 15 residues long. Germline V gene data show CDR1 as SGHTA and CDR2 as FQGNSA. Assay used: immunoSEQ multiplex PCR; TCRdb lists only in-frame clones, some missing. The repertoire holds about 150,000 clones, with roughly nine tenths as singletons. The sequence came from a woman aged 18-35 years in good health and CMV-seropositive. The chain couples TRBV7-2 to TRBJ2-3, with D tentatively TRBD2 (6 bases). Sequenced material: PBMCs. In DNA, the CDR3 is TGTGCCAGCAGCCTTAGCGGACTTAGCACAGATACGCAGTATTTT. Translating gives CASSLSGLSTDTQYF. Looking up the rest from reference TRBV7-2 and TRBJ2-3 gives the full variable domain: GAGVSQSPSNKVTEKGKDVELRCDPISGHTALYWYRQSLGQGLEFLIYFQGNSAPDKSGLPSDRFSAERTGGSVSTLTIQRTQQEDSAVYLCASSLSGLSTDTQYFGPGTRLTVL.